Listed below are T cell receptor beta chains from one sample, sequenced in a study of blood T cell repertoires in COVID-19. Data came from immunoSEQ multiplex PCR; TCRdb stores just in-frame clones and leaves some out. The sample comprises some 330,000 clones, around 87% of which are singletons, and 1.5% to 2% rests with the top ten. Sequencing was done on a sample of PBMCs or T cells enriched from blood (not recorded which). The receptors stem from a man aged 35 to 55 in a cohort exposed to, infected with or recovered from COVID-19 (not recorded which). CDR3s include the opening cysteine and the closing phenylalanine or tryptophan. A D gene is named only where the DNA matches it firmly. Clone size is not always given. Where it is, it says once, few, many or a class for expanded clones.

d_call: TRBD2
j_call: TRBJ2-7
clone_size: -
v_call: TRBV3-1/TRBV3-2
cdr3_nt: TGTGCCAGCAGCCACCCCTGGGGGGAGGGTTTGTCCGAGCAGTACTTC
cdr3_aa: CASSHPWGEGLSEQYF

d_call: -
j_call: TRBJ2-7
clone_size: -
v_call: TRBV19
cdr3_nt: TGTGCCAGTAGTATAGACGCAGGCTACGAGCAGTACTTC
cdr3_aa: CASSIDAGYEQYF

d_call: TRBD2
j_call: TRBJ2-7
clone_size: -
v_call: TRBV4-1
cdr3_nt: TGCGCCAGCAGCCATGACGCGACTAGCGGACGCGAGCAGTACTTC
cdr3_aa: CASSHDATSGREQYF

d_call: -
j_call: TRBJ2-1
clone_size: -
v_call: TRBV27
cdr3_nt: TGTGCCAGCAGACCCGTGAGGGCGAGTTCTTACAATGAGCAGTTCTTC
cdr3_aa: CASRPVRASSYNEQFF

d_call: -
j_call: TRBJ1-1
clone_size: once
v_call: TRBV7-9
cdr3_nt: TGTGCCAGCAGCCCTAGGGGAGACAGGTCGAACACTGAAGCTTTCTTT
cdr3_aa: CASSPRGDRSNTEAFF

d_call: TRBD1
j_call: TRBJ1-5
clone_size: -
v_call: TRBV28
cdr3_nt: TGTGCCAGCAGGGGACAGACGGATCAGCCCCAGCATTTT
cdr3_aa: CASRGQTDQPQHF

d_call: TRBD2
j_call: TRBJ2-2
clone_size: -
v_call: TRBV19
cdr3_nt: TGTGCCAGTAGTAGACTCGGGACTAGCACTGGGGGAACCGGGGAGCTGTTTTTT
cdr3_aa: CASSRLGTSTGGTGELFF

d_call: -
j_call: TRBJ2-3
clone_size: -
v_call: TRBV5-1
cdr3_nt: TGCGCCAGCAGCATGCCCTTAGAGACAGATACGCAGTATTTT
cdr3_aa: CASSMPLETDTQYF

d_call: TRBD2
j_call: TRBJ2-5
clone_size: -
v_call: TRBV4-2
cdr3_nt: TGTGCCAGCAGCCAAGGGACTAGCGGCAAAGAGACCCAGTACTTC
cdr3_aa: CASSQGTSGKETQYF

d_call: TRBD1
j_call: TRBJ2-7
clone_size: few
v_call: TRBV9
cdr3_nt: TGTGCCAGCAGCGTAGCTCCAGGGGGCTCGTACGAGCAGTACTTC
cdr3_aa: CASSVAPGGSYEQYF

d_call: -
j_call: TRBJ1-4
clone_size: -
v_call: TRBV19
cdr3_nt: TGTGCCAGTAGTATCGGGAATAATGAAAAACTGTTTTTT
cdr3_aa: CASSIGNNEKLFF

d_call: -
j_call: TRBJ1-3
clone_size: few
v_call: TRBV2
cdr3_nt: TGTGCCAGCAGTGAAGGCGGGGGCCGCTCTGGAAACACCATATATTTT
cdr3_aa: CASSEGGGRSGNTIYF

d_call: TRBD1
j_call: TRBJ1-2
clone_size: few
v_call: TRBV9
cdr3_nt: TGTGCCAGCAGCGGGAGACCGGGACAGTTATCGGGCACCTTC
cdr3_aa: CASSGRPGQLSGTF

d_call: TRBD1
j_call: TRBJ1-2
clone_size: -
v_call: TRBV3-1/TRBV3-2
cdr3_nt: TGTGCCAGCAGCCAAGTCGGGACAGGGAACTATGGCTACACCTTC
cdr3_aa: CASSQVGTGNYGYTF

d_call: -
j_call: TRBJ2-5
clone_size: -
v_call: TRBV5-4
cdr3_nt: TGTGCCAGCAGCTTGACCTCGACAGGGAGGAGAGAGACCCAGTACTTC
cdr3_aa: CASSLTSTGRRETQYF

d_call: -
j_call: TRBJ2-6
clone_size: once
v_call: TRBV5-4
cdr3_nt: TGTGCCAGCAGTCAGACCGGGGGCAACGTCCTGACTTTC
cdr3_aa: CASSQTGGNVLTF

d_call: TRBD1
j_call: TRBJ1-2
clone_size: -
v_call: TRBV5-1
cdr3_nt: TGCGCCAGCAGCTTACGACAGGGGTATGGCTACACCTTC
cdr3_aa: CASSLRQGYGYTF

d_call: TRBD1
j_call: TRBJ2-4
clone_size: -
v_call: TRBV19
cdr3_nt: TGTGCCAGTAGTACGGACAGGGGGCGGGAGTACATTCAGTACTTC
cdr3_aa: CASSTDRGREYIQYF

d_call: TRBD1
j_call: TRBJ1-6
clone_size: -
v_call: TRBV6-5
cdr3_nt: TGTGCCAGCAGGCCCCCGGGACAGTATAATTCACCCCTCCACTTT
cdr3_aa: CASRPPGQYNSPLHF

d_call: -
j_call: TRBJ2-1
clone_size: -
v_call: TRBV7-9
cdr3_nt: TGTGCCAGCAGATCTCCGGGACTGGCCTACAATGAGCAGTTCTTC
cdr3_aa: CASRSPGLAYNEQFF

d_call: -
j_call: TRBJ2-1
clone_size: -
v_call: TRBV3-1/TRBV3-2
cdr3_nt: TGTGCCAGCAGCCAAGGAGGGCAAGGGCAGTTCTTC
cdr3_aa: CASSQGGQGQFF

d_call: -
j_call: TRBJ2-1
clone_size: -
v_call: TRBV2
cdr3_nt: TGTGCCAGCAGTGAAGGTGGAGGGAATGAGCAGTTCTTC
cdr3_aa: CASSEGGGNEQFF

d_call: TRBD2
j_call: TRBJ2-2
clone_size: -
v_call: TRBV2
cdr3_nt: TGTGCCAGCAGTCCAGGGGCACTAGCGGGAGATGCCGGGGAGCTGTTTTTT
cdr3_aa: CASSPGALAGDAGELFF

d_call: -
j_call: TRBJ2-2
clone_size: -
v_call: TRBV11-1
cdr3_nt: TGTGCCAGCAGCTTAGTCGCGGCTAGCGGGGAGCTGTTTTTT
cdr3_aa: CASSLVAASGELFF

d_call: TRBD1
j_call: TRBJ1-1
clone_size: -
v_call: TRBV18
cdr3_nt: TGTGCCAGCTCCCTTTCCCAAAGGGACAGGAACACTGAAGCTTTCTTT
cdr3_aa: CASSLSQRDRNTEAFF

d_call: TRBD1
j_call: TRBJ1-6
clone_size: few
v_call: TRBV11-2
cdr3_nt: TGTGCCAGCAGCTGGCGACAGGGCGGGAATTCACCCCTCCACTTT
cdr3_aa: CASSWRQGGNSPLHF

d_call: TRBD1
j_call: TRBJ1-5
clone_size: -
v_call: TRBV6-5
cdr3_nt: TGTGCCAGCAGGGCGACAGGGGCCGGGAATCAGCCCCAGCATTTT
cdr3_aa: CASRATGAGNQPQHF

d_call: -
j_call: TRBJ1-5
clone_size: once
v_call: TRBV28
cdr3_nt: TGTGCCAGCCGCACAGGAAGCAATCAGCCCCAGCATTTT
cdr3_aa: CASRTGSNQPQHF

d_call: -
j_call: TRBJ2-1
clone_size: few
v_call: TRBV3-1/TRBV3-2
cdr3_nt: TGTGCCAGCAGCCTTACGGGGAGAAATGAGCAGTTCTTC
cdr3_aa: CASSLTGRNEQFF

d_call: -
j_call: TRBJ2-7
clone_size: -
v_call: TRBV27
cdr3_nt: TGTGCCAGCAGTTTACGGGCGGGCCCCTACGAGCAGTACTTC
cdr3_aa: CASSLRAGPYEQYF

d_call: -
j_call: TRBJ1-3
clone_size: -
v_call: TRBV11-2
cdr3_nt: TGTGCCAGCAGCATTGGGGGGGTTTCTGGAAACACCATATATTTT
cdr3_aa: CASSIGGVSGNTIYF

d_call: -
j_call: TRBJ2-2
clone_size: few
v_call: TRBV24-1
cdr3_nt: TGTGCCACCAGTGATCCGGACAAGAACACCGGGGAGCTGTTTTTT
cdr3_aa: CATSDPDKNTGELFF

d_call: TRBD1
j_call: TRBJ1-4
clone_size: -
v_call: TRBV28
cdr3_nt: TGTGCCAGCAGTTCAGGACAGGTGGGGAATGAAAAACTGTTTTTT
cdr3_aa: CASSSGQVGNEKLFF

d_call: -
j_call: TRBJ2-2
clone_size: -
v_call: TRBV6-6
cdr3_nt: TGTGCCAGCAGTCACAGGAGTCACGGGGAGCTGTTTTTT
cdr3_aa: CASSHRSHGELFF

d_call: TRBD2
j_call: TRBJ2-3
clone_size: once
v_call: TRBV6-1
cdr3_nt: TGTGCCAGCAGTGCCCTGACTAGCGGGAGCGCAGATACGCAGTATTTT
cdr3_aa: CASSALTSGSADTQYF

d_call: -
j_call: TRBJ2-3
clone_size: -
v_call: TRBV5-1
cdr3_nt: TGCGCCAGCAGCTTGGAGGGAGGCCGCACAGATACGCAGTATTTT
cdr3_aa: CASSLEGGRTDTQYF

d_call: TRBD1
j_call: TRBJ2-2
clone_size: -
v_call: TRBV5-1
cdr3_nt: TGCGCCAGCAGCCCGACAGGGGGCGCGCCCGGGGAGCTGTTTTTT
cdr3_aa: CASSPTGGAPGELFF

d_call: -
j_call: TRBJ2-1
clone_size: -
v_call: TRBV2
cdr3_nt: TGTGCCAGCAGTGTAAATCAGGGCCATGAGCAGTTCTTC
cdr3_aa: CASSVNQGHEQFF

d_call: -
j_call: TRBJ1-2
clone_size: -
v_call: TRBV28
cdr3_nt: TGTGCCAGCAGCCCAATCCAGTTCTATGGCTACACCTTC
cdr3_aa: CASSPIQFYGYTF

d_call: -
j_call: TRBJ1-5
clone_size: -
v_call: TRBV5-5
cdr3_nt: TGTGCCAGCAGCTTGACGGGAGGCTATAGCAATCAGCCCCAGCATTTT
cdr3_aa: CASSLTGGYSNQPQHF

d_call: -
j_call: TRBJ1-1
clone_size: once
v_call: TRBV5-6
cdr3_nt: TGTGCCAGCAGCCGCAGAGAGACAAACACTGAAGCTTTCTTT
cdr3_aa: CASSRRETNTEAFF

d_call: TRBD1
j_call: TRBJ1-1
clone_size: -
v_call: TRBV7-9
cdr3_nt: TGTGCCAGCAGCTTAGCAGGCAGGGGGGCCGCGGGTGAAGCTTTCTTT
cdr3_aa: CASSLAGRGAAGEAFF

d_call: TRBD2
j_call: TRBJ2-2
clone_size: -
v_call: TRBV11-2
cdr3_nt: TGTGCCAGCAGCTTCCCGGTTGGGACTAGCGCCTACGGGGAGCTGTTTTTT
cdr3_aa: CASSFPVGTSAYGELFF

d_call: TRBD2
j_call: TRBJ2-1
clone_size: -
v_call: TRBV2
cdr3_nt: TGTGCCAGCAGTGAATTCGTAGCGGGGCTCTACAATGAGCAGTTCTTC
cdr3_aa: CASSEFVAGLYNEQFF

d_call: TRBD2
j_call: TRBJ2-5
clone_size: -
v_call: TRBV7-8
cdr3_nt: TGTGCCAGCAGCTTATTCGGCGGGAGGGAGACCCAGTACTTC
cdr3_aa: CASSLFGGRETQYF

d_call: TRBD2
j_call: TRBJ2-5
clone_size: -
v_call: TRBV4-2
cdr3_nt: TGTGCCAGCAGCCAAGAGCCACTAGCGGGAGGGATACACCAAGAGACCCAGTACTTC
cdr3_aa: CASSQEPLAGGIHQETQYF

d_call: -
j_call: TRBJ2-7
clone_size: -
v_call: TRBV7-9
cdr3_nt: TGTGCCAGCAGCCGCGGGCCCACCGTAAGCCACGAGCAGTACTTC
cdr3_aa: CASSRGPTVSHEQYF

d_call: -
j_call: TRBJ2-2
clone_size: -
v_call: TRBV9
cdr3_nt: TGTGCCAGCAGCGTAAGGAGCGTGTCCACCGGGGAGCTGTTTTTT
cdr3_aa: CASSVRSVSTGELFF

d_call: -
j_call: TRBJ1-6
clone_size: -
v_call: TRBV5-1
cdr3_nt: TGCGCCAGCAGCCTAGGACAAATCCAATCACCCCTCCACTTT
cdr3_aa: CASSLGQIQSPLHF

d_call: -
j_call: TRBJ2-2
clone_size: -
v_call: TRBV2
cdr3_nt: TGTGCCAGCACCGACCGGACAGCAAACACCGGGGAGCTGTTTTTT
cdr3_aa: CASTDRTANTGELFF

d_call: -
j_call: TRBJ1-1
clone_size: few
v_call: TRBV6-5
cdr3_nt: TGTGCCAGCAGTTACTCGGCAGGGGTGAACACTGAAGCTTTCTTT
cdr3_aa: CASSYSAGVNTEAFF

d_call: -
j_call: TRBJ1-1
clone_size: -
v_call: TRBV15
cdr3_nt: TGTGCCACCAGCAGAGCGGGTGGAGGGAACACTGAAGCTTTCTTT
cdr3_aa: CATSRAGGGNTEAFF

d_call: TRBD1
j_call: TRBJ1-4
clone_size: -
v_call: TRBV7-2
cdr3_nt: TGTGCCAGCAGCCATGGGACAGGCAAGGAAAAACTGTTTTTT
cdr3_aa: CASSHGTGKEKLFF

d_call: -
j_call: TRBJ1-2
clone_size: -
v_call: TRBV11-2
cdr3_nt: TGTGCCAGCAGCGCAGTGGGGGGGGAATATGGCTACACCTTC
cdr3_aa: CASSAVGGEYGYTF

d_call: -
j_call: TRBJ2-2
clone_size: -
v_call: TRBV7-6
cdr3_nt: TGTGCCAGCGGGGCCGCGGCGAACACCGGGGAGCTGTTTTTT
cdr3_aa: CASGAAANTGELFF

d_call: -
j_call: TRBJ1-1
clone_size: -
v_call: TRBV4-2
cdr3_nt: TGTGCCAGCAGCCAAGATGCGGACAGGAACACTGAAGCTTTCTTT
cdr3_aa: CASSQDADRNTEAFF

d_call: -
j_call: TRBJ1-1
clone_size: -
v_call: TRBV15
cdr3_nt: TGTGCCACCAGCGGCCGTAACACTGAAGCTTTCTTT
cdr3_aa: CATSGRNTEAFF

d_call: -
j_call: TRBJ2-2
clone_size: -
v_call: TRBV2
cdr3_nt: TGTGCCAGCAGTGTATGGCAGGGAATCACCGGGGAGCTGTTTTTT
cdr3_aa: CASSVWQGITGELFF

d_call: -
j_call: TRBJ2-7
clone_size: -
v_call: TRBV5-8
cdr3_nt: TGTGCCAGCAGCTCCACGACCCGAACGGGGTCCTACGAGCAGTACTTC
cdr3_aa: CASSSTTRTGSYEQYF